This T cell receptor (beta chain) was sequenced during a study of blood T cell repertoires in COVID-19. The germline gives CDR1 LGHNA, CDR2 YNFKEQ. The CDR3 length is 17 residues. Trimming took 0 bases from V and 0 from J; bases not matched to a gene: 6. Original methodology: Reference gene primers were amplified, and this amplification served to estimate nucleated cell counts. Profiling relied on immunoSEQ multiplex PCR, and the TCRdb table lists in-frame clones only, not all of them. The D gene and trimming were derived from the DNA, and the V and J assignments and clone size from that table. Counted here are 200,000 or so clones, roughly nine tenths occurring once; the ten biggest clones make up around 8.4%. Enrolled through a virtual design, the participants were between roughly 18 and 100 years of age and came from 24 US areas. Participants had their cohort set by participant-reported clinical history. Recovery meant two consecutive negative NP/OP PCR tests, professional clearance, or resolved symptoms.

The chain combines TRBV4-2 with TRBJ1-1, with 8 bases that match TRBD1. The sequence was obtained from a woman aged 18-35 years who had recovered from COVID-19. The sequenced sample consisted of PBMCs or T cells enriched from blood (not recorded which). In DNA form, the CDR3 reads TGTGCCAGCAGCCAAGATCAGGACAGGGTTATGAACACTGAAGCTTTCTTT. Its protein is CASSQDQDRVMNTEAFF.